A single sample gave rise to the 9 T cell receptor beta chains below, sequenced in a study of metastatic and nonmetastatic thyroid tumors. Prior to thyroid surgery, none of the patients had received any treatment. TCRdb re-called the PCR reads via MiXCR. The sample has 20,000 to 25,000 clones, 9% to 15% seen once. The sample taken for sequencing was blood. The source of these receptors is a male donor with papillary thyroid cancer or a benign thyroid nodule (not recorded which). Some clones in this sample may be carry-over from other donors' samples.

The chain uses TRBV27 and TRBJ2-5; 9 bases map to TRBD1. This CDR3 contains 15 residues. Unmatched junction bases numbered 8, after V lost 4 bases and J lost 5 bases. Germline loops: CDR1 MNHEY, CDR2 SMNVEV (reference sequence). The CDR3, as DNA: TGTGCCAGCAGTTCCCCGACAGGGGGTGCGGAGACCCAGTACTTC. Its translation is CASSSPTGGAETQYF.

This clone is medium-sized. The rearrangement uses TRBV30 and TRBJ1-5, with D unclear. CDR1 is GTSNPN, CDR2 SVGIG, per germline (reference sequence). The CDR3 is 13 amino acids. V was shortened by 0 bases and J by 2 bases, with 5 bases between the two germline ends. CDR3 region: CAWSVLGNQPQHF. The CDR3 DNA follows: TGTGCCTGGAGTGTACTTGGCAATCAGCCCCAGCATTTT.

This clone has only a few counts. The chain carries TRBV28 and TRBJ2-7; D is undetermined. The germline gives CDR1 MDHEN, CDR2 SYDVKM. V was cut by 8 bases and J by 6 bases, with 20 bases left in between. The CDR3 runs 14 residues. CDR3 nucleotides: TGTGCCAGCCCAGCCCGTGGCGCGTCTTCCGAGCAGTACTTC. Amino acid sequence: CASPARGASSEQYF.

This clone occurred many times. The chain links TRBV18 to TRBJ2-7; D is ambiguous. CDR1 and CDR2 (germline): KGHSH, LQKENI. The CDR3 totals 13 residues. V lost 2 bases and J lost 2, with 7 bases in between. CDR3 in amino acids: CASSPGATYEQYF. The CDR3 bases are TGTGCCAGCTCACCAGGTGCGACCTACGAGCAGTACTTC.

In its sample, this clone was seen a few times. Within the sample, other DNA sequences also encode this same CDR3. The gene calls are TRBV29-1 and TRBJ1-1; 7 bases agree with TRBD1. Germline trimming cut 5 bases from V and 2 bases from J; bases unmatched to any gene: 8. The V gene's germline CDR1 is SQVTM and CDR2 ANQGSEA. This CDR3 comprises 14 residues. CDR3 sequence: CSVTRQGLNTEAFF. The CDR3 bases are TGCAGCGTTACCCGACAGGGCCTTAACACTGAAGCTTTCTTT.

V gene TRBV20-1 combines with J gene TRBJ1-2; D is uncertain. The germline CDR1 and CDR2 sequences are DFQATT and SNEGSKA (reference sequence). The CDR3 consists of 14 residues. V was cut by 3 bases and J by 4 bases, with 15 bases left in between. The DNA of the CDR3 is TGCAGTGCTAGGCAGCCATTTAATATCTATGGCTACACCTTC. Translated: CSARQPFNIYGYTF.

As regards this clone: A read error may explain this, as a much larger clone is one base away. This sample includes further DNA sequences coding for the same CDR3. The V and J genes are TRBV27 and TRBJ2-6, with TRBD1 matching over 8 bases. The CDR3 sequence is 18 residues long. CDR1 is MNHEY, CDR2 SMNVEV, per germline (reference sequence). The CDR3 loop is CASSSRTGPFSGANVLTF. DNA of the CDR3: TGTGCCAGCAGTTCGCGGACAGGGCCATTCTCTGGGGCCAACGTCCTGACCTTC.

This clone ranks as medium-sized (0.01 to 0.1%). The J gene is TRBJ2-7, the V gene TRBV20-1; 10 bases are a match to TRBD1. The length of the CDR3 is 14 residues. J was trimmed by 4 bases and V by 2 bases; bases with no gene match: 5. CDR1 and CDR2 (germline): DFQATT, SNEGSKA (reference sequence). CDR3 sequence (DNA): TGCAGTGCTAGATACGCGGACAGGGGGTACGAGCAGTACTTC. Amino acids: CSARYADRGYEQYF.

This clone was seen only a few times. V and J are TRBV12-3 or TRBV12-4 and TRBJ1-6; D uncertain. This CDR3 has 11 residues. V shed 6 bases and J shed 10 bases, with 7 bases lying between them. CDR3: CASRGLSPLHF. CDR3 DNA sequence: TGTGCCAGCAGGGGTCTGTCACCCCTCCACTTT.